Presented here are 26 T cell receptor beta chains from one specimen sequenced in a study of human T cells and chemical hapten exposure. Time point defined: patch test 2, 6 weeks after DPC sensitization. The treatment was: therapeutic diphenylcyclopropenone sensitization with weekly scalp DPC. From the RACE reads, TCRdb called clonotypes with MiXCR, one entry per CDR3 protein. This table has about 70,000 distinct CDR3 sequences, 8.5% appearing once. Sample: whole blood, taken in connection with sensitization to the hapten diphenylcyclopropenone (DPC). These receptor sequences come from a woman aged 45-65 years with alopecia areata. Some clones in this sample may be carry-over from other donors' samples.

This clonotype was counted a few times. This chain joins TRBV27 and TRBJ1-2; 10 nucleotides align to TRBD1. The CDR3 extends over 15 amino acids. Germline loops: CDR1 MNHEY, CDR2 SMNVEV (reference sequence). V was clipped by 0 bases and J by 8 bases; unmatched bases: 6. The CDR3 sequence: CASSLSRQGAGGYTF. The DNA of the CDR3 is TGTGCCAGCAGTTTATCCCGACAGGGGGCGGGGGGCTACACCTTC.

This clonotype has a handful of counts. This chain connects TRBV7-6 to TRBJ1-3; D possibly corresponds to TRBD1 (5 bases). Germline CDR1 SGHVS, CDR2 FNYEAQ. This CDR3 spans 15 amino acids. V lost 6 bases to trimming and J lost 2 bases, with 14 bases between them. CDR3 coding DNA: TGTGCCAGCAGTCCGGACATGAGCCCTGGAAACACCATATATTTT. This gives the protein CASSPDMSPGNTIYF.

This clonotype came up a few times. CDR3 amino acids: CASSLAAAGEAFF. DNA for the CDR3: TGTGCCAGCAGCTTGGCGGCGGCGGGGGAAGCTTTCTTT. V is TRBV5-5 and J is TRBJ1-1; D uncertain. V was clipped by 0 bases and J by 8 bases, with 11 bases between them. The CDR3 extends over 13 amino acids. Germline CDR1 SGHKS, CDR2 YYEKEE (reference sequence).

The chain employs TRBV28 and TRBJ2-3, with TRBD2 identical over 10 bases. The trim removed 3 bases at V and 2 bases at J, leaving 2 bases unmatched. The CDR3 is made up of 15 amino acids. CDR1 and CDR2 from the germline V gene are MDHEN and SYDVKM. CDR3 sequence (DNA): TGTGCCAGCAGTTTGGGACTAGCGAACACAGATACGCAGTATTTT. Translating gives CASSLGLANTDTQYF.

Ten or more counts support this clonotype. V gene TRBV20-1 combines with J gene TRBJ2-1; the match to TRBD1 covers 8 bases. The CDR3 length is 14 residues. The junction had 6 bases not matched to a gene; V was cut back by 1 base and J by 7 bases. The germline V gene has CDR1 DFQATT and CDR2 SNEGSKA (reference sequence). This chain's CDR3 is CSARAGTGVNEQFF. Here the CDR3 DNA reads TGCAGTGCTAGAGCTGGGACAGGTGTTAATGAGCAGTTCTTC.

The chain carries TRBV6-1 and TRBJ1-5; no definite D call. Germline V gives CDR1 MNHNS, CDR2 SASEGT. CDR3 length: 16 residues. V lost 2 bases, J lost 1 base, and 12 bases lay in between. The CDR3 spells CASSEPGLPSNQPQHF. The CDR3 nucleotides are TGTGCCAGCAGTGAACCAGGACTCCCAAGCAATCAGCCCCAGCATTTT.

In this sample, this clonotype turned up a few times. The rearrangement uses TRBV7-6 and TRBJ2-7; D remains unclear. The germline gives CDR1 SGHVS, CDR2 FNYEAQ. The CDR3 is made up of 14 amino acids. V was trimmed by 2 bases and J by 0 bases, leaving 8 bases between them. DNA for the CDR3: TGTGCCAGCAGCTTACGGCGGAACTCCTACGAGCAGTACTTC. Its protein product is CASSLRRNSYEQYF.

In this sample, this clonotype turned up a few times. The chain uses TRBV18 and TRBJ2-1, with unresolved D. Trimming removed 6 bases at V and 15 bases at J, with 18 bases between. The V gene's germline CDR1 is KGHSH and CDR2 LQKENI. This CDR3 spans 12 amino acids. The CDR3 DNA sequence: TGTGCCAGCTCGCACCCCGACACTATCTGGTTCTTC. Translating gives CASSHPDTIWFF.

This clonotype was seen at least ten times. CDR3 DNA sequence: TGTGCCAGCAGCTTGGGGGCCCGGGGGGAAAAACTGTTTTTT. It codes for CASSLGARGEKLFF. The chain has TRBV5-6 and TRBJ1-4; D may be TRBD1 (5 bases). This CDR3 contains 14 residues. V dropped 0 bases and J dropped 8 bases, with 11 bases sitting between them. Germline V gives CDR1 SGHDT, CDR2 YYEEEE.

This clonotype turned up a few times. V gene TRBV5-1 combines with J gene TRBJ2-7, with 7 bases identical to TRBD1. There are 15 residues in the CDR3. Trimming removed 3 bases from V and 2 bases from J; junction bases left unmatched: 8. From germline, CDR1 is SGHRS and CDR2 YFSETQ. The CDR3 nucleotides read TGCGCCAGCAGCTCCTCGCCCGGGACAGCCTACGAGCAGTACTTC. Encoded protein: CASSSSPGTAYEQYF.

Regarding this clonotype: This may be a read error: a much more frequent sequence differs by one nucleotide. The rearrangement joins TRBV6-1 to TRBJ1-2, with no clear D. The CDR3 spans 13 residues. Germline CDR1 reads MNHNS; CDR2 reads SASEGT. Trimming stripped 4 bases from V and 4 bases from J, with 10 bases between. This CDR3 is CASSVWETYGYTF. Here the CDR3 DNA reads TGTGCCAGCAGTGTATGGGAGACCTATGGCTACACCTTC.

In its sample, this clonotype was seen many times. This chain joins TRBV7-2 and TRBJ2-3; 9 nucleotides line up with TRBD2. The germline gives CDR1 SGHTA, CDR2 FQGNSA. Losses at the gene ends were 2 bases for V and 3 bases for J; bases not matched to a gene: 12. The CDR3 totals 18 residues. CDR3 region: CASSLKGAAGGFTDTQYF. The CDR3 coding sequence is TGTGCCAGCAGCTTAAAAGGCGCAGCGGGAGGTTTTACAGATACGCAGTATTTT.

CDR3 coding DNA: TGTGCCAGCACAGGGGAGGAGGGCAATCAGCCCCAGCATTTT. Amino acids: CASTGEEGNQPQHF. The rearrangement joins TRBV2 to TRBJ1-5, with D possibly matching TRBD1 (6 bases). Germline CDR1 SNHLY, CDR2 FYNNEI. The ends were cut back, 7 bases at V and 2 bases at J, with 12 bases in the middle. This CDR3 is built from 14 residues.

This clonotype was seen many times. V is TRBV5-1 and J is TRBJ1-1; maybe TRBD1 (5 bases). CDR3 length: 15 amino acids. V lost 0 bases, J lost 2 bases, and 11 bases lay in between. The germline V gene encodes CDR1 SGHRS and CDR2 YFSETQ. The CDR3 nucleotides are TGCGCCAGCAGCTTGGTTTCCGGGGCTAACACTGAAGCTTTCTTT. Translation gives CASSLVSGANTEAFF.

This clonotype was detected ten times or more. V is TRBV12-3 or TRBV12-4 and J is TRBJ1-2; D is unresolved. This CDR3 region has 15 residues. V lost 5 bases and J lost 2, with 15 bases in between. For the CDR3, the DNA is TGTGCCAGCAGTCCCGTACCCGGCCCGAACTATGGCTACACCTTC. Its translation: CASSPVPGPNYGYTF.

This clonotype has a handful of counts. The V gene is TRBV12-3 or TRBV12-4, the J gene TRBJ1-5, with D possibly TRBD1 on 5 matching bases. Trimming took 6 bases from V and 3 from J, leaving 15 bases between them. The CDR3 has 15 residues. The CDR3 sequence: CASRPIYRFNQPQHF. The CDR3 coding sequence is TGTGCCAGCAGGCCTATCTACAGGTTCAATCAGCCCCAGCATTTT.

Only one count was recorded for this clonotype. The junction differs from germline at one of its ends, possibly a read error. CDR3 residues: CASSPPRTGGYKQYF. The CDR3 nucleotides are TGTGCCAGCTCTCCGCCCCGGACTGGGGGCTACAAGCAGTACTTC. V gene TRBV18 combines with J gene TRBJ2-7, with D possibly matching TRBD1 (6 bases). The V gene's germline CDR1 is KGHSH and CDR2 LQKENI. The CDR3 covers 15 residues.

This clonotype was picked up a small number of times. The rearrangement uses TRBV20-1 and TRBJ2-3; 9 bases map to TRBD2. Unmatched junction bases numbered 5, after V lost 3 bases and J lost 4 bases. The CDR3 covers 14 residues. CDR1 is DFQATT, CDR2 SNEGSKA, per germline (reference sequence). The CDR3 region is CSARGLAFADTQYF. The CDR3 nucleotides are TGCAGTGCTAGGGGACTAGCCTTCGCAGATACGCAGTATTTT.

The gene calls are TRBV5-5 and TRBJ1-1; perhaps TRBD1 as D (5 bases). Germline lookup yields CDR1 SGHKS and CDR2 YYEKEE (reference sequence). The CDR3 consists of 16 residues. Trimming stripped 2 bases from V and 1 base from J, with 15 bases between. CDR3 region: CASSFAWRTPNTEAFF. The CDR3 nucleotides are TGTGCCAGCAGCTTCGCTTGGCGGACACCGAACACTGAAGCTTTCTTT.

This clonotype was detected only a few times. The V gene is TRBV6-5, the J gene TRBJ1-1; 9 nucleotides align to TRBD1. This CDR3 spans 16 amino acids. Per the germline V gene, CDR1 is MNHEY and CDR2 is SVGAGI. The V segment lost 2 bases and the J segment 3 bases; nucleotides outside the gene matches: 7. The CDR3 region has the DNA TGTGCCAGCAGTTACAGAGGGACAGGGATAGACACTGAAGCTTTCTTT. Residues: CASSYRGTGIDTEAFF.

V is TRBV7-9 and J is TRBJ1-5; no definite D call. The CDR3 length is 13 residues. Germline V CDR1 and CDR2: SEHNR, FQNEAQ (reference sequence). The V gene lost 5 bases and the J gene lost 4 bases, with 9 bases spanning the gap. CDR3 in amino acids: CASSQEGNQPQHF. CDR3 coding DNA: TGTGCCAGCAGCCAGGAGGGAAATCAGCCCCAGCATTTT.

This clonotype has at least ten counts. J is TRBJ2-1 and V is TRBV28, with D possibly being TRBD1 (5 bases). The CDR3 sequence is 15 residues long. Germline V gives CDR1 MDHEN, CDR2 SYDVKM. Trimming left V 2 bases short and J 3 bases short, with 11 bases between. CDR3 in amino acids: CASSLDQGNYNEQFF. The CDR3 DNA follows: TGTGCCAGCAGTTTAGATCAGGGTAACTACAATGAGCAGTTCTTC.

This clonotype was seen a few times. The chain combines TRBV6-2 or TRBV6-3 with TRBJ2-3, with D tentatively TRBD2 (6 bases). This CDR3 has 17 amino acids. Trimming removed 0 bases from V and 0 bases from J, with 13 bases in between. Germline loops: CDR1 MNHEY, CDR2 SVGEGT. CDR3 bases: TGTGCCAGCAGTTACTCGACGTTGGCGGGGAGCACAGATACGCAGTATTTT. It translates to CASSYSTLAGSTDTQYF.

This clonotype was seen a handful of times. This chain joins TRBV7-2 and TRBJ2-3; 7 positions agree with TRBD2. The CDR3 length is 16 residues. The germline V gene encodes CDR1 SGHTA and CDR2 FQGNSA. Germline trimming cut 1 base from V and 4 bases from J; bases unmatched to any gene: 8. For the CDR3, the DNA is TGTGCCAGCAGCTTAGATGGGGGGGTCAACGCAGATACGCAGTATTTT. Its protein is CASSLDGGVNADTQYF. The complete variable domain, with remaining parts taken from reference TRBV7-2 and TRBJ2-3, reads GAGVSQSPSNKVTEKGKDVELRCDPISGHTALYWYRQSLGQGLEFLIYFQGNSAPDKSGLPSDRFSAERTGGSVSTLTIQRTQQEDSAVYLCASSLDGGVNADTQYFGPGTRLTVL.

V gene TRBV6-2 or TRBV6-3 combines with J gene TRBJ1-1, with a weak D call TRBD1 (5 bases). The CDR3 has 12 residues. Germline V gene data show CDR1 as MNHEY and CDR2 as SVGEGT. Trimming removed 4 bases from V and 8 bases from J, with 11 bases in between. The CDR3 DNA reads as TGTGCCAGCAGTTTTGGCGGGGCCGAAGCTTTCTTT. Amino acid sequence: CASSFGGAEAFF.

This clonotype occurred many times. The rearrangement joins TRBV18 to TRBJ1-1; D might be TRBD1 (6 bases). Looked up from germline, CDR1 is KGHSH and CDR2 is LQKENI. The CDR3 covers 15 residues. The V gene lost 4 bases and the J gene lost 4 bases, with 16 bases spanning the gap. This chain's CDR3 is CASSLQDSVGTEAFF. CDR3 coding DNA: TGTGCCAGCTCACTACAGGACAGTGTAGGCACTGAAGCTTTCTTT.